This T cell receptor (beta chain) was recorded in a study of shared clonotypes between healthy human individuals. The CDR3 totals 17 residues. Trimming left V 0 bases short and J 6 bases short, with 21 bases between. Germline CDR1 LGHNA, CDR2 YSLEER. Replicate PCRs from sorted subsets contained around 200 ng DNA, which is around 30,000 T cell genomes. Some clones are missing from TCRdb's copy, which holds only in-frame ones; the method was immunoSEQ multiplex PCR. The data hold more than 1,200,000 clones, with 98% to 99% observed a single time. Partitioning of CD4+ cells yielded a CD45RA+ naive subset and a CD45RA-negative memory subset.

Sequencing was done on a sample of naive CD4+ T cells sorted from blood. Subset specified: CD45RA+ positively selected. The clonotype originates from a man between 25 and 39 years old in good health. V and J are TRBV4-3 and TRBJ2-7, with D possibly being TRBD1 or TRBD2 (8 bases each). The CDR3 coding sequence is TGCGCCAGCAGCCAAGAGGCACAGGGGGGACTAGGAGGCGAGCAGTACTTC. Its protein product is CASSQEAQGGLGGEQYF.